Shown below are 30 T cell receptor beta chains from a single sample sequenced in a study of T cell repertoires in cytomegalovirus infection. Each CDR3 protein gets one entry after TCRdb re-called the reads with MiXCR. The sample shows some 300,000 distinct CDR3 sequences, around 9.6% of them seen only once. Specimen: PBMCs. These receptors were taken from a human donor in good health (CMV status not recorded). Some clones in this sample may be carry-over from other donors' samples.

This clonotype was counted ten times or more. This chain joins TRBV28 and TRBJ2-7, with unresolved D. Per germline, CDR1 MDHEN and CDR2 SYDVKM. The CDR3 runs 11 residues. V shed 4 bases and J shed 3 bases, with 4 bases lying between them. Written as DNA, the CDR3 is TGTGCCAGCAGTTGGGACTACGAGCAGTACTTC. It codes for CASSWDYEQYF.

V and J are TRBV5-1 and TRBJ2-1, with D maybe TRBD1 (6 bases). The V gene lost 1 base and the J gene lost 9 bases, with 14 bases spanning the gap. The CDR3 loop spans 14 amino acids. Germline V gives CDR1 SGHRS, CDR2 YFSETQ. The CDR3 loop reads CASSLLQGSGEQFF. CDR3 nucleotide sequence: TGCGCCAGCAGCTTGCTACAGGGTTCCGGTGAGCAGTTCTTC.

This clonotype was picked up many times. The rearrangement joins TRBV19 to TRBJ1-5, with D hard to call. This CDR3 is built from 15 residues. CDR1 and CDR2 (germline): LNHDA, SQIVND (reference sequence). Trimming removed 4 bases at V and 0 bases at J, with 10 bases between. CDR3 loop: CASSNRALSNQPQHF. The CDR3 region has the DNA TGTGCCAGTAGTAACCGGGCCCTTAGCAATCAGCCCCAGCATTTT. Full variable domain (outside the CDR3, taken from reference TRBV19 and TRBJ1-5): DGGITQSPKYLFRKEGQNVTLSCEQNLNHDAMYWYRQDPGQGLRLIYYSQIVNDFQKGDIAEGYSVSREKKESFPLTVTSAQKNPTAFYLCASSNRALSNQPQHFGDGTRLSIL.

The sample holds many counts of this clonotype. This chain links TRBV4-1 with TRBJ2-3; D is uncertain. V lost 0 bases and J 2 bases, leaving 6 bases between the germline ends. The CDR3 has 14 amino acids. Germline V gene data show CDR1 as MGHRA and CDR2 as YSYEKL. CDR3 coding DNA: TGCGCCAGCAGCCAAGAACGGGTCACAGATACGCAGTATTTT. Residues: CASSQERVTDTQYF.

This clonotype came up a few times. This sequence joins TRBV19 and TRBJ2-1; D gene uncertain. The V and J ends lost 3 bases and 0 bases respectively, with 9 bases between them. Germline-derived CDR1 and CDR2 are LNHDA and SQIVND (reference sequence). The CDR3 is made up of 15 amino acids. As DNA, the CDR3 is TGTGCCAGTAGTATCGGTCTAAGCTCCTACAATGAGCAGTTCTTC. It encodes CASSIGLSSYNEQFF.

This clonotype turned up a few times. V usage is TRBV12-5 and J usage is TRBJ2-3; the D is unclear. Trimming took off 4 bases at V and 4 bases at J, with 9 bases between the two ends. Germline CDR1 LGHNT, CDR2 FRNRAP. This CDR3 contains 13 residues. CDR3 nucleotides: TGTGCTAGTGGTTACCCCCAAGCAGATACGCAGTATTTT. Protein product: CASGYPQADTQYF. The complete variable domain, with remaining parts taken from reference TRBV12-5 and TRBJ2-3, reads DARVTQTPRHKVTEMGQEVTMRCQPILGHNTVFWYRQTMMQGLELLAYFRNRAPLDDSGMPKDRFSAEMPDATLATLKIQPSEPRDSAVYFCASGYPQADTQYFGPGTRLTVL.

This clonotype has a count of ten or more. The V and J genes are TRBV7-9 and TRBJ2-2, with 8 nucleotides matching TRBD2. CDR1 is SEHNR, CDR2 FQNEAQ, per germline (reference sequence). This CDR3 is 15 amino acids long. V dropped 4 bases and J dropped 1; count of bases not matched to a gene: 2. The CDR3 protein is CASSSLAGNTGELFF. In DNA form, the CDR3 reads TGTGCCAGCAGCTCCCTAGCGGGGAACACCGGGGAGCTGTTTTTT.

The sample holds many counts of this clonotype. V gene TRBV7-9 combines with J gene TRBJ1-6; D remains unclear. Germline V gives CDR1 SEHNR, CDR2 FQNEAQ (reference sequence). V gave up 5 bases and J gave up 0 bases, with 8 bases separating them. CDR3 size: 15 residues. CDR3: CASSRFSSYNSPLHF. In DNA form, the CDR3 reads TGTGCCAGCAGCCGCTTCAGCTCCTATAATTCACCCCTCCACTTT.

The table lists this clonotype with many counts. In DNA form, the CDR3 reads TGTGCCAGCAGCTTGGCCGGGACGGTGAGCTCTGGAAACACCATATATTTT. This sequence encodes CASSLAGTVSSGNTIYF. This sequence joins TRBV5-4 and TRBJ1-3, with TRBD1 as a possible D gene (5 bases). CDR1 SGHNT and CDR2 YYREEE come from the germline V gene (reference sequence). The CDR3 sequence is 17 residues long. Trimming left V 0 bases short and J 0 bases short, with 13 bases between.

The table lists this clonotype with a count of one. V is TRBV7-4 and J is TRBJ1-1; D uncertain. Trimming removed 4 bases at V and 4 bases at J, with 13 bases between. The CDR3 has 14 amino acids. Looked up from germline, CDR1 is SGHVT and CDR2 is SQSDAQ. For the CDR3, the DNA is TGTGCCAGCAGCTGGATGCAGAGTGGCACTGAAGCTTTCTTT. Its translation is CASSWMQSGTEAFF.

This clonotype was seen many times. The chain links TRBV24-1 to TRBJ2-3, with 9 bases lining up with TRBD1. V was pared by 3 bases and J by 5 bases, with 8 bases of the junction left unmatched. The CDR3 is 16 residues long. The germline gives CDR1 KGHDR, CDR2 SFDVKD. The CDR3 nucleotides read TGTGCCACCAGTGATCCGGGACAGGGATTTGGAGATACGCAGTATTTT. Its protein product is CATSDPGQGFGDTQYF.

This clonotype was detected many times. V and J are TRBV2 and TRBJ2-6, with 8 bases lining up with TRBD1. The CDR3 length is 18 residues. The junction had 13 bases not matched to a gene; V was cut back by 8 bases and J by 1 base. Germline CDR1 reads SNHLY; CDR2 reads FYNNEI. CDR3 nucleotide sequence: TGTGCCAGCTCTCCGGCGACGGGGACAGGATCTGGGGCCAACGTCCTGACTTTC. Protein: CASSPATGTGSGANVLTF.

At least ten counts were recorded for this clonotype. The CDR3 reads CASSLVSGRIDTQYF. CDR3 in DNA: TGTGCCAGCAGCTTAGTGTCAGGGAGGATAGATACGCAGTATTTT. V gene TRBV7-2 combines with J gene TRBJ2-3; perhaps TRBD2 as D (6 bases). Germline V gene lookup returns CDR1 SGHTA and CDR2 FQGNSA. The V end was cut by 1 base, the J end by 5 bases, with 13 bases between. There are 15 residues in the CDR3.

This clonotype was picked up many times. The chain is built from TRBV7-8 and TRBJ2-1; either TRBD1 or TRBD2 may supply D (5 bases each). CDR1 SGHVS and CDR2 FQNEAQ come from the germline V gene. This CDR3 comprises 12 residues. Trimming shortened V by 5 bases and J by 10 bases, and 12 bases separated the two germline ends. This CDR3 reads CASSLRDAEQFF. DNA of the CDR3: TGTGCCAGCAGCCTCAGGGACGCCGAGCAGTTCTTC.

This clonotype occurred many times. J is TRBJ2-5 and V is TRBV5-4; weak D call: TRBD2 (6 bases). V lost 4 bases to trimming and J lost 9 bases, with 19 bases between them. The germline V gene encodes CDR1 SGHNT and CDR2 YYREEE (reference sequence). This CDR3 has 14 residues. CDR3 coding DNA: TGTGCCAGCAGCCCAGAACTAGCTCGAGGGGCCCAGTACTTC. It yields the protein CASSPELARGAQYF.

This clonotype was detected only a few times. V usage is TRBV20-1 and J usage is TRBJ2-5, with D uncertain. V was trimmed by 4 bases and J by 1 base, leaving 10 bases between them. Germline CDR1 reads DFQATT; CDR2 reads SNEGSKA (reference sequence). CDR3 length: 13 amino acids. The CDR3 DNA sequence: TGCAGTGCTACCGACCAGATCCAAGAGACCCAGTACTTC. It specifies CSATDQIQETQYF.

This clonotype was seen repeatedly, ten times or more. This rearrangement joins TRBV7-9 to TRBJ1-1, with no clear D. Trimming removed 5 bases at V and 4 bases at J, with 11 bases between. The CDR3 has 13 amino acids. The germline V gene encodes CDR1 SEHNR and CDR2 FQNEAQ (reference sequence). The CDR3 here is CASSPSVSTEAFF. CDR3 coding DNA: TGTGCCAGCAGCCCTTCGGTCAGCACTGAAGCTTTCTTT.

This clonotype was recorded many times. This sequence joins TRBV5-1 and TRBJ1-5; no definite D call. Germline lookup yields CDR1 SGHRS and CDR2 YFSETQ. Between the trimmed V and J ends, which lost 3 bases and 0 bases, there was a span of 7 bases. The CDR3 spans 14 residues. The chain's CDR3 is CASSYGDSNQPQHF. CDR3 DNA sequence: TGCGCCAGCAGCTATGGGGATAGCAATCAGCCCCAGCATTTT.

This clonotype was counted at least ten times. The chain carries TRBV7-9 and TRBJ2-1, with TRBD1 as a possible D gene (7 bases). The V and J ends lost 5 bases and 3 bases respectively, with 17 bases between them. This CDR3 has 16 residues. The germline gives CDR1 SEHNR, CDR2 FQNEAQ (reference sequence). CDR3 coding DNA: TGTGCCAGCAGCCCATTGGAGGGGGCCCGCTACAATGAGCAGTTCTTC. Its protein is CASSPLEGARYNEQFF.

This clonotype was counted at least ten times. The chain has TRBV7-8 and TRBJ2-7; a weak D match, TRBD2 (6 bases). CDR3 length equals 15 residues. With 5 bases removed from V and 7 bases from J, the gap between germline ends came to 21 bases. Per the germline V gene, CDR1 is SGHVS and CDR2 is FQNEAQ. The DNA of the CDR3 is TGTGCCAGCAGCCGTATCCGGGACGGACTACGAGAGCAGTACTTC. It is translated as CASSRIRDGLREQYF.

This clonotype was detected many times. The CDR3 nucleotides are TGTGCCAGCAGATCGGGGATTAACTATGGCTACACCTTC. The encoded protein is CASRSGINYGYTF. The chain employs TRBV6-2 or TRBV6-3 and TRBJ1-2; D gene uncertain. The V gene lost 6 bases and the J gene lost 1 base, with 9 bases spanning the gap. The germline V gene has CDR1 MNHEY and CDR2 SVGEGT. The CDR3 runs to 13 residues.

This clonotype has ten or more counts. The J gene is TRBJ2-3, the V gene TRBV5-5; D assignment may be TRBD1 or TRBD2 (5 bases each). V lost 2 bases and J lost 2, with 12 bases in between. Germline CDR1 reads SGHKS; CDR2 reads YYEKEE (reference sequence). The CDR3 is 15 amino acids. Written as DNA, the CDR3 is TGTGCCAGCAGCTTTACCGGGACGGTCACAGATACGCAGTATTTT. Protein sequence: CASSFTGTVTDTQYF. Drawing the rest from reference TRBV5-5 and TRBJ2-3, the complete variable domain is DAGVTQSPTHLIKTRGQQVTLRCSPISGHKSVSWYQQVLGQGPQFIFQYYEKEERGRGNFPDRFSARQFPNYSSELNVNALLLGDSALYLCASSFTGTVTDTQYFGPGTRLTVL.

This clonotype was found many times. The CDR3 is CASSFPGGSTDTQYF. CDR3 nucleotides: TGTGCCAGCAGTTTCCCCGGCGGAAGCACAGATACGCAGTATTTT. The chain links TRBV28 to TRBJ2-3, with D hard to call. Germline loops: CDR1 MDHEN, CDR2 SYDVKM. Trimming shortened V by 3 bases and J by 0 bases, and 10 bases separated the two germline ends. The CDR3 runs 15 residues.

This chain connects TRBV19 to TRBJ2-6; 7 bases match TRBD1. This CDR3 is built from 16 residues. The ends lost 9 bases at V and 1 base at J; junction bases unmatched: 9. Germline CDR1 is LNHDA and CDR2 is SQIVND (reference sequence). This CDR3 reads CARSGRGKSGANVLTF. The CDR3 coding sequence is TGTGCCAGAAGTGGCAGGGGGAAGTCTGGGGCCAACGTCCTGACTTTC.

About this clonotype itself: One base away lies a much larger clone, so this may be a sequencing read error. The chain has TRBV20-1 and TRBJ2-1; D may be TRBD2 (5 bases). The germline V gene has CDR1 DFQATT and CDR2 SNEGSKA (reference sequence). The CDR3 loop spans 16 amino acids. The V end was cut by 0 bases, the J end by 6 bases, with 18 bases between. The CDR3 is CSARDPGRARCNEQFF. In nucleotides, the CDR3 is TGCAGTGCTAGAGATCCCGGGCGGGCGCGTTGCAATGAGCAGTTCTTC.

This clonotype showed up many times. V gene TRBV6-4 combines with J gene TRBJ2-2; TRBD2 matches 10 bases. V shed 8 bases, J shed 3 bases, and the junction held 3 bases outside the gene matches. The CDR3 contains 14 residues. Germline V lookup: CDR1 MRHNA, CDR2 SNTAGT. The chain's CDR3 is CASRLAGDTGELFF. The CDR3 bases are TGTGCCAGCCGTCTAGCGGGGGACACCGGGGAGCTGTTTTTT.

The rearrangement uses TRBV7-9 and TRBJ2-7; D tentatively reads TRBD1 or TRBD2 (5 bases each). Germline loops: CDR1 SEHNR, CDR2 FQNEAQ (reference sequence). CDR3 length equals 16 residues. The V gene lost 4 bases and the J gene lost 2 bases, with 18 bases spanning the gap. The CDR3 coding sequence is TGTGCCAGCAGCTACGGCCGGGACGGCAATCCCTACGAGCAGTACTTC. Its translation: CASSYGRDGNPYEQYF.

By sample fraction, this clonotype is medium-sized. This sequence joins TRBV7-2 and TRBJ1-2; TRBD1 matches at 8 bases. CDR3 size: 14 residues. CDR1 and CDR2 from the germline V gene are SGHTA and FQGNSA. The V and J ends lost 4 bases and 4 bases, in that order; junction bases with no gene match: 5. The CDR3 loop reads CASSSDRGPYGYTF. CDR3 nucleotides: TGTGCCAGCAGCTCCGACAGGGGTCCCTATGGCTACACCTTC.

On this clonotype itself: This may be a read error, as it is one base from a much larger clone. The V gene is TRBV4-3, the J gene TRBJ1-1, with unresolved D. V gave up 4 bases and J gave up 8 bases, with 14 bases separating them. There are 13 residues in the CDR3. Germline CDR1 reads LGHNA; CDR2 reads YSLEER. CDR3 amino acids: CASSPPGHEEAFF. DNA of the CDR3: TGCGCCAGCAGCCCCCCAGGTCACGAGGAAGCTTTCTTT.

The sample holds many counts of this clonotype. The CDR3 sequence is CASSPRLGEKLFF. The CDR3 DNA sequence: TGCGCCAGCAGCCCCCGACTTGGAGAAAAACTGTTTTTT. The rearrangement links TRBV5-1 to TRBJ1-4; D uncertain. Per the germline V gene, CDR1 is SGHRS and CDR2 is YFSETQ. V was trimmed by 4 bases and J by 8 bases, leaving 12 bases between them. CDR3 length: 13 amino acids.